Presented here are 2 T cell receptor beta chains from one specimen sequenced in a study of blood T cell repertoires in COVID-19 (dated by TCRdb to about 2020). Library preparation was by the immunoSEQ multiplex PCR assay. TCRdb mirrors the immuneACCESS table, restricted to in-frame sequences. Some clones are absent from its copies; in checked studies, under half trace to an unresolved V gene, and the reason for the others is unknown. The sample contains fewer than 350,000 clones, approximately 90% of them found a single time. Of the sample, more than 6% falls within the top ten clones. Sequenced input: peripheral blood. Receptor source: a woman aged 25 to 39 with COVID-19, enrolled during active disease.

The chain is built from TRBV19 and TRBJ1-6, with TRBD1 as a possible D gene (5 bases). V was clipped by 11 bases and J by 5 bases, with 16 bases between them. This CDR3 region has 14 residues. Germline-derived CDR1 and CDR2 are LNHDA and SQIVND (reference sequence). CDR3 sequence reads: CAGSTDSNNSPLHF. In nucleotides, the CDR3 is TGTGCCGGTTCGACAGATAGCAATAATTCACCCCTCCACTTT. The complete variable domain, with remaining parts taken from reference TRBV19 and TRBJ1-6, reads DGGITQSPKYLFRKEGQNVTLSCEQNLNHDAMYWYRQDPGQGLRLIYYSQIVNDFQKGDIAEGYSVSREKKESFPLTVTSAQKNPTAFYLCAGSTDSNNSPLHFGNGTRLTVT.

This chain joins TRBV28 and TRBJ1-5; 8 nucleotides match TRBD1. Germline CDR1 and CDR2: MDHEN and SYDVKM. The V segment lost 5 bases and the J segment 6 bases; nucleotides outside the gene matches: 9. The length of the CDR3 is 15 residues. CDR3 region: CASSATGGSGQPQHF. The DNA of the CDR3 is TGTGCCAGCAGTGCCACAGGGGGATCGGGTCAGCCCCAGCATTTT.